Given below is one T cell receptor (beta chain) in context. The sample holds one count of this clone. Its antigen has not been determined. Per-base qualities were not stored, and no clone one base away is much larger. This specimen comes from a study of T cell responses to AZD1222 COVID-19 vaccine (dated by TCRdb to about 2021). Context from the whole study: AZD1222 recipients given second doses at about 4 weeks or at about 12 weeks were pooled, since spike-specific TCR depth and breadth were not found to differ between the two schedules. TCR sequencing covered roughly 230 trial participants: 200 to 220 given two doses of AZD1222 and 26 given two doses of MenACWY control vaccine. Enrollment into the trials was organized by age into subgroups of 18-55, 56-69 and 70-plus years, and those subgroups contained roughly 140, 27 and 60 TCR-sequenced participants, respectively.

Overall study results and their limits: Conclusions about previously exposed vaccinees are limited because only six or seven AZD1222 recipients were SARS-CoV-2 seropositive at baseline. Epitopes outside the regions mutated in the B.1.351 and B.1.1.7 variants were reportedly recognized by nearly half of the unique spike-specific TCRs. Spike-specific TCR breadth and depth rose significantly after two AZD1222 doses compared with day 0 and with MenACWY recipients. Most participants were white British and females outnumbered males, and the authors suggested that clonal diversity may have been underestimated. Because no day 14 peak-response samples were available, repertoires were characterized only after the peak T cell response. In the small 56-69-year group, the increase in depth fell short of significance, most likely because of low power. CD4 TCRs associated with the vaccine covered the entire spike protein, and the dominant responses were in regions 160-218 and 743-854.

The sample's time point label, in plain terms: baseline before first vaccination. Vaccinee samples were obtained from the UK trials COV001 and COV002, which included a single-blind randomized controlled phase 2/3 trial of AZD1222 (ChAdOx1 nCoV-19) in healthy adults. For TCRbeta chain sequencing, PBMC samples from trial participants were taken at day 0 and at day 28 after the second dose. The CDR3 regions of human TCRbeta chains were analyzed by immunosequencing. In the original analysis: TCRs in the repertoires were matched against a reference library of SARS-CoV-2-specific TCRs that had been generated with the MIRA antigen-specificity platform. Breadth was defined as the fraction of unique TCRs that were SARS-CoV-2-associated, and depth was defined as the fraction of total T cells that were SARS-CoV-2-associated. Each spike-specific TCR was assigned to its reactive spike region and to a CD4 or CD8 class using the MIRA data. Log10-transformed breadth and depth values were compared by one-way ANOVA with Sidak's multiple comparisons tests. TCRdb took over this immuneACCESS table, retaining in-frame rearrangements with V and J assigned. Such tables are incomplete; in checked studies, under half of the missing clones stem from an unresolved V gene, and the remainder is unexplained. V and J calls and clone size follow that table, whereas D and trimming were derived from the DNA. In this sample the table shows 98,000 or so clones, around 89% of which occur a single time. Together, the top ten hold about 17% of the sample.

Here V drops 7 bases and J drops 4 bases, and the junction holds 6 bases not matched to any gene. The CDR3 holds 14 amino acids from the cysteine to the phenylalanine. Only CDR3 DNA remains: 42 bases, in frame from the first base. From a lookup of the germline V gene, CDR1 and CDR2 are MNHEY and SVGAGI. The origin of this receptor is an adult in good health. The sequence joins TRBV6-5 to TRBJ2-5; a stretch of 10 junction bases matches TRBD2. The source material was peripheral blood, sampled on day 0 of AZD1222 vaccination. CDR3 region: CASTLAGGGETQYF. In nucleotides, the sequence is TGTGCCAGCACCTTAGCGGGGGGCGGAGAGACCCAGTACTTC.